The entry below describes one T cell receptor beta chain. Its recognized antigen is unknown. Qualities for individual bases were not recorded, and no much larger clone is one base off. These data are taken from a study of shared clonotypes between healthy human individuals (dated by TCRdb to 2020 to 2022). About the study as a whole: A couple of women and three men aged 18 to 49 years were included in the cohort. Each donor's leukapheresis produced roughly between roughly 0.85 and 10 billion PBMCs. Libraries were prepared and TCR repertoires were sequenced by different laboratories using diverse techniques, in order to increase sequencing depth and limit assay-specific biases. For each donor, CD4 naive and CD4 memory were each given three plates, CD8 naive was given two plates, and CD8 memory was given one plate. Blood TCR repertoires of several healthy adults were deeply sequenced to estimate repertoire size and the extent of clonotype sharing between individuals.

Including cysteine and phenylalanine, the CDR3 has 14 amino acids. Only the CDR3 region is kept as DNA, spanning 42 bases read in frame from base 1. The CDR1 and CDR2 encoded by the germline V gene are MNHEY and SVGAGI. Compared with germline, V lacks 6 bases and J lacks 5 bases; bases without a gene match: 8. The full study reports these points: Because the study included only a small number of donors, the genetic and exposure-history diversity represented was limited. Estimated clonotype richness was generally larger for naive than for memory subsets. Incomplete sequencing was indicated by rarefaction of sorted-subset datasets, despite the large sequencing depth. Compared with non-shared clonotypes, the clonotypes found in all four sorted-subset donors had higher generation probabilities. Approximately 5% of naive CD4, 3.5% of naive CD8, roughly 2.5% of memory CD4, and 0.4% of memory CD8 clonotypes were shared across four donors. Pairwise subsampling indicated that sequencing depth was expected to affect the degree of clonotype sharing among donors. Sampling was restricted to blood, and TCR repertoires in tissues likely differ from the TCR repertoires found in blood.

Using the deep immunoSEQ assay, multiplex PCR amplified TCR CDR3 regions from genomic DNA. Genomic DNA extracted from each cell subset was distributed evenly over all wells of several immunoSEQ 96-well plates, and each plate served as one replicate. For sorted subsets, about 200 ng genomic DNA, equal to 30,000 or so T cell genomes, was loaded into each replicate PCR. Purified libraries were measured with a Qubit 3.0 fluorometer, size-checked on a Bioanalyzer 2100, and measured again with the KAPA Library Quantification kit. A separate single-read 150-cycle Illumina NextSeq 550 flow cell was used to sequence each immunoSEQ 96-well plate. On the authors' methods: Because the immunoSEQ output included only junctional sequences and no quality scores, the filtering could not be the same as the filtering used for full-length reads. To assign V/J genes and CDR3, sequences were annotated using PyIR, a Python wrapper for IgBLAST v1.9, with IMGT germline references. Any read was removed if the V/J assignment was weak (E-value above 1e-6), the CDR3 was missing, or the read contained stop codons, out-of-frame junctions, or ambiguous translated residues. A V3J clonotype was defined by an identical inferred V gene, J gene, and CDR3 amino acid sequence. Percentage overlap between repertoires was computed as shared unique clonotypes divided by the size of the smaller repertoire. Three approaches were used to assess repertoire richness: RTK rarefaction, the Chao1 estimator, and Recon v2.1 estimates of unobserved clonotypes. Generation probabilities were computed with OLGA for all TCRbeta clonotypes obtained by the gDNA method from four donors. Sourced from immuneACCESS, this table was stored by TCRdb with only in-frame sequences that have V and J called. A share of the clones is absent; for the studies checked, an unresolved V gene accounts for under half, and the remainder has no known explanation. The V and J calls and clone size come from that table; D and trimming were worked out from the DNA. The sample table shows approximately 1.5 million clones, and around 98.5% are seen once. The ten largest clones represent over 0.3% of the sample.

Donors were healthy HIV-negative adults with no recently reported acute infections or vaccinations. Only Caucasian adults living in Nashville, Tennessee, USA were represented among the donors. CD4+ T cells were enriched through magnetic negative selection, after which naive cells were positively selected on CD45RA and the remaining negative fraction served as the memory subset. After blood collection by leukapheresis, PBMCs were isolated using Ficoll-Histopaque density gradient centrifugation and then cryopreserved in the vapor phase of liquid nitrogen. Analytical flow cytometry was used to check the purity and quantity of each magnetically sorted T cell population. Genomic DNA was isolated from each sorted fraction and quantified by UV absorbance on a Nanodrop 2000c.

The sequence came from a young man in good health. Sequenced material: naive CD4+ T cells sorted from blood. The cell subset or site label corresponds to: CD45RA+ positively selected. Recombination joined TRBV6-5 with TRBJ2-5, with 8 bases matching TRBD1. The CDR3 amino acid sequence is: CASRQDRGGETQYF. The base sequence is TGTGCCAGCAGACAAGACAGGGGCGGGGAGACCCAGTACTTC.